A single sample gave rise to the 10 T cell receptor beta chains below, sequenced in a study of T cells in Graves' hyperthyroidism and ophthalmopathy. What was amplified from RNA transcripts were TCR beta CDR3 regions. HTBI primers were employed in a first-round RT-PCR of the TCR CDR3. TCRdb redid the calling of the multiplex PCR reads with MiXCR, one entry per CDR3 protein. The data show around 350,000 distinct CDR3 sequences, approximately 19% seen once. The sample comprised blood. These receptors were obtained from a woman aged 18-30 years with Graves' hyperthyroidism.

This clonotype has a single count. An end of the junction differs from the germline gene, which may be a read error. This chain uses TRBV4-2 with TRBJ1-1; D unclear. Germline V gene lookup returns CDR1 LGHNA and CDR2 YNFKEQ. The CDR3 spans 14 residues. The CDR3 DNA reads as TGTGCCAGCAGCCAAGAGGGCGGAACGGCTGAAGCTTGCTTT. Protein: CASSQEGGTAEACF.

This clonotype was detected many times. The chain's CDR3 is CASSLSFSGNTIYF. CDR3 sequence (DNA): TGTGCCAGCAGCCTTTCGTTCTCTGGAAACACCATATATTTT. The rearrangement uses TRBV7-8 and TRBJ1-3; no firm D call. CDR1 is SGHVS and CDR2 is FQNEAQ in the germline V gene. The germline V and J ends were trimmed by 5 bases and 0 bases, with 8 bases remaining between them. The CDR3 consists of 14 residues.

This clonotype has ten or more counts. As DNA, the CDR3 is TGCGCCAGCAGGGTCGGGACACTAGAAACCGGGGAGCTGTTTTTT. It yields the protein CASRVGTLETGELFF. The chain is built from TRBV5-1 and TRBJ2-2, with D possibly being TRBD1 (6 bases). Germline V gene lookup returns CDR1 SGHRS and CDR2 YFSETQ. V was clipped by 5 bases and J by 5 bases, with 16 bases between them. CDR3 length equals 15 residues.

Concerning this clonotype itself: A read error may be the cause here, since a much bigger clone is one base away. The J gene is TRBJ2-7, the V gene TRBV20-1, with a weak D call TRBD1 (5 bases). The germline V gene encodes CDR1 DFQATT and CDR2 SNEGSKA (reference sequence). Trimming took off 5 bases at V and 3 bases at J, with 11 bases between the two ends. This CDR3 comprises 12 residues. The CDR3 spells CSAQRTSYEQYF. CDR3 sequence (DNA): TGCAGTGCTCAAAGGACAAGCTACGAGCAGTACTTC.

This clonotype was counted at least ten times. The chain recombines TRBV4-1 with TRBJ2-4; 7 bases map to TRBD2. Trimming cost V 7 bases and J 1 base; bases outside gene matches: 7. This CDR3 has 15 residues. The germline V gene has CDR1 MGHRA and CDR2 YSYEKL. In DNA, the CDR3 is TGCGCCAGCAAAAGCGGGGAGACGGCCAAAAACATTCAGTACTTC. Translation: CASKSGETAKNIQYF.

The sample holds many counts of this clonotype. CDR3 nucleotide sequence: TGTGCCAGCAGTCCGGGACTTCCCTCCTACGAGCAGTACTTC. Translated, it gives CASSPGLPSYEQYF. The genes are TRBV6-1 and TRBJ2-7; TRBD2 is a possible D gene (6 bases). The CDR3 has 14 residues. The germline V gene has CDR1 MNHNS and CDR2 SASEGT. The V end lost 5 bases, the J end lost 0 bases, and 11 bases lay between the germline ends.

The CDR3 spells CSARHHRGVGDISNQPQHF. The CDR3 DNA sequence: TGCAGTGCCCGTCACCACCGGGGGGTGGGGGATATAAGTAATCAGCCCCAGCATTTT. This chain links TRBV20-1 with TRBJ1-5; possibly TRBD1 for D (5 bases). The CDR3 sequence is 19 residues long. V lost 6 bases and J lost 4, with 31 bases in between. From germline, CDR1 is DFQATT and CDR2 SNEGSKA (reference sequence).

This clonotype was counted only a few times. The chain recombines TRBV7-2 with TRBJ2-7, with a possible D match to TRBD1 (6 bases). The V gene lost 6 bases and the J gene lost 8 bases, with 17 bases spanning the gap. Germline V gene lookup returns CDR1 SGHTA and CDR2 FQGNSA. This CDR3 is 13 amino acids long. Here the CDR3 DNA reads TGTGCCAGCAGTCCGCCGGGACACCGCCAGCAGTACTTC. Residues: CASSPPGHRQQYF.

The sample holds many counts of this clonotype. The rearrangement joins TRBV2 to TRBJ1-5; no clear D gene. The V and J ends lost 7 bases and 9 bases respectively, with 10 bases between them. Germline V lookup: CDR1 SNHLY, CDR2 FYNNEI. This CDR3 spans 11 amino acids. The CDR3: CASMAGGPQHF. The CDR3 nucleotides read TGTGCCAGCATGGCCGGAGGGCCCCAGCATTTT.

This clonotype has a count of ten or more. The CDR3, as DNA: TGTGCCAGCAGCTTAGGGAGACAGAATTTGAACACTGAAGCTTTCTTT. It is translated as CASSLGRQNLNTEAFF. The chain has TRBV7-8 and TRBJ1-1, with TRBD1 as a possible D gene (5 bases). The V gene lost 1 base and the J gene lost 0 bases, with 12 bases spanning the gap. The CDR3 consists of 16 residues. Germline CDR1 and CDR2: SGHVS and FQNEAQ.